This is a list of T cell receptor beta chains from one sample in a study of cytomegalovirus exposure and HLA in healthy donors. Clones were sequenced by immunoSEQ multiplex PCR, and TCRdb holds only the in-frame ones, with some missing. The sample lists 200,000 to 250,000 clones, roughly 82% occurring once. The specimen sequenced was PBMCs. Receptors were obtained from a woman aged 40 to 50 in good health and CMV-seropositive. Each CDR3 is given with its conserved first and last residue. D genes are given only for firm matches. Size values are once, few and many counts, or a class for expanded clones, and some rows have none.

v_call	j_call	clone_size	d_call	cdr3_nt	cdr3_aa
TRBV9	TRBJ2-6	once	TRBD2	TGTGCCAGCAGCGCGGGACTAGCTTATTCCCCTGGGGCCAACGTCCTGACTTTC	CASSAGLAYSPGANVLTF
TRBV19	TRBJ2-3	.	.	TGTGCCTCCGGGGAGGCAGATACGCAGTATTTT	CASGEADTQYF
TRBV18	TRBJ1-4	.	.	TGTGCCAGCTCACCCGCGGGGGCGGGTAATGAAAAACTGTTTTTT	CASSPAGAGNEKLFF
TRBV7-9	TRBJ1-2	.	.	TGTTCCAGCAGCTTAACCGCAGCCAGGCACTATGGCTACACCTTC	CSSSLTAARHYGYTF
TRBV23-1	TRBJ2-2	.	TRBD1	TGCGCCAGCAGTATTGACAGGGGCACCGGGGAGCTGTTTTTT	CASSIDRGTGELFF
TRBV11-2	TRBJ2-6	once	TRBD1	TGTGCCAGCAGCATAGGACAGGCTGGGGCCAACGTCCTGACTTTC	CASSIGQAGANVLTF
TRBV20-1	TRBJ1-2	few	.	TGCAGTGCTCCCGGGGACTATGGCTACACCTTC	CSAPGDYGYTF
TRBV7-9	TRBJ1-2	.	.	TGTGCCAGCAGCTTAGAATTTGGTGGAGGGCGTGGCTACACCTTC	CASSLEFGGGRGYTF
TRBV7-2	TRBJ2-7	few	.	TGTGCCAGCAGCTTAGGGGCTGGAGGGCAGTACTTC	CASSLGAGGQYF
TRBV2	TRBJ1-5	.	.	TGTGCCAGCACTATTAAGATCAATCAGCCCCAGCATTTT	CASTIKINQPQHF
TRBV10-3	TRBJ2-3	.	.	TGTGCCATCAGTGCCCTTATCACAGATACGCAGTATTTT	CAISALITDTQYF
TRBV27	TRBJ1-1	.	TRBD1	TGTGCCAGCAGACCCGACAGGGCCAGCAACACTGAAGCTTTCTTT	CASRPDRASNTEAFF
TRBV30	TRBJ2-2	.	.	TGTGCCTGGAGCGGTGCAGGGCAGGACACCGGGGAGCTGTTTTTT	CAWSGAGQDTGELFF
TRBV28	TRBJ2-5	.	TRBD1	TGTGCCAGCAGGGAAGACAGGGGGCCACAAGAGACCCAGTACTTC	CASREDRGPQETQYF